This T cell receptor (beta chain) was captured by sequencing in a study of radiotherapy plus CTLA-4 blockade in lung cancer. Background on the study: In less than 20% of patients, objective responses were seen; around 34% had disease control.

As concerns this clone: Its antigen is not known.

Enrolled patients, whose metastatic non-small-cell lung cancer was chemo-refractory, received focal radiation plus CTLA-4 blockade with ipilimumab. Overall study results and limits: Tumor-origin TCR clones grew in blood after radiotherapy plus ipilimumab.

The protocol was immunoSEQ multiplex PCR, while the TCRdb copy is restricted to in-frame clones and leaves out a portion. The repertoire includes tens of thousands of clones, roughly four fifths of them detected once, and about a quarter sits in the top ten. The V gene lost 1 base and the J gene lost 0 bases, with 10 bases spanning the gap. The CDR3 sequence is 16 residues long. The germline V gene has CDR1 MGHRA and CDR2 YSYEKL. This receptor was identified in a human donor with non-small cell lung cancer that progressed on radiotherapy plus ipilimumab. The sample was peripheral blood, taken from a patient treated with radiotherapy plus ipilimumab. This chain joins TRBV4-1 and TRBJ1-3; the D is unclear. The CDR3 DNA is TGCGCCAGCAGCCAAGGATCCACAAGCTCTGGAAACACCATATATTTT. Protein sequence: CASSQGSTSSGNTIYF.